This entry describes one T cell receptor (beta chain). The antigen is not known. The entry originates in a study of T cell repertoires in ileal Crohn's disease. General observations from the study: Compared with CD4 T cells, sorted CD8 cells carried more expanded clones. Active smokers at surgery had more clonal expansions than non-smokers.

Trimming left V 8 bases short and J 3 bases short, with 5 bases between. Germline V gene sequence: CDR1 ENHRY, CDR2 SYGVKD. The CDR3 is 11 amino acids. Per sample, approximately 550 nanograms of biopsy DNA were TCRB immunosequenced. Sequencing used immunoSEQ multiplex PCR; TCRdb keeps in-frame clones, though not all of them. The sample has around 15,000 clones; around three quarters are singletons. The clonotype comes from an adult with Crohn's disease. The J gene is TRBJ2-1, the V gene TRBV10-3; D not certain. The sample taken for sequencing was ileal tissue. CDR3 in DNA: TGTGCCATCCAGGACTACAATGAGCAGTTCTTC. Translated, it gives CAIQDYNEQFF.